The present entry profiles one TCR beta chain with its context. Its antigen remains unidentified. The sample belongs to a study of neurological immune-mediated disorders. Time point defined: technical triplicate 2. The cDNA was produced through 5'RACE with 10-nucleotide random UMIs. TCRdb recomputed calls from the 5' RACE reads with MiXCR, one row per CDR3 protein. The repertoire has about 59,000 distinct CDR3 sequences, 20% to 30% of them found once; the top ten carry around 4.5%. V shed 7 bases and J 12 bases; nucleotides not matched to a gene: 7. The CDR3 is 11 amino acids. Germline loops: CDR1 SQVTM, CDR2 ANQGSEA. Study conclusions and caveats: Expanded clones shared no CDR3 amino acid sequences across subjects, suggesting private repertoires in all groups.

The chain recombines TRBV29-1 with TRBJ2-1, with 9 bases identical to TRBD1. The sequence was collected from a man aged 60 to 75 with HTLV-1-associated myelopathy (HAM/TSP). The sample was PBMCs. The DNA for the CDR3 is TGCAGCGCCGGAGGGACAGGGAGGCAGTTCTTC. Translation gives CSAGGTGRQFF.